The present TCR beta chain was sequenced within a study of blood T cell repertoires in COVID-19. Grouping used clinical history reported by participants in a survey and questionnaire. Germline assignment: CDR1 DFQATT and CDR2 SNEGSKA (reference sequence). The CDR3 covers 11 residues. Generated by immunoSEQ multiplex PCR, the TCRdb table keeps only in-frame clones and is missing some. The sample holds a few hundred thousand clones; 75% to 90% are singletons and the top ten take 3.5% to 5.5%. Sequencing input: PBMCs or T cells enriched from blood (not recorded which). This TCR came from a woman aged 25 to 45 who had recovered from COVID-19. V usage is TRBV20-1 and J usage is TRBJ2-5, with D possibly TRBD2 on 6 matching bases. CDR3 loop: CTASEKETQYF. The CDR3 nucleotides read TGCACCGCTAGCGAGAAAGAGACCCAGTACTTC.